The rows below give T cell receptor beta chains drawn from one sample of a study of OX40 agonist ivuxolimab in advanced cancers. Sequencing used immunoSEQ multiplex PCR; TCRdb keeps in-frame clones, though not all of them. The table has 65,000 to 80,000 clones, 86% seen once; the top ten hold approximately 0.76%. Sequenced material: CD4+ or CD8+ T cells sorted from blood, taken in a trial of the OX40 agonist ivuxolimab. These receptors came from an adult with an advanced solid tumor such as melanoma, head and neck, liver or kidney cancer. CDR3s include the opening cysteine and the closing phenylalanine or tryptophan. The D gene is left open where the match is weak. Some rows mark clone size as missing; the rest say once, few, many or name a class of expanded clone.

j_gene,v_gene,abundance,d_gene,CDR3nt,CDR3aa
TRBJ1-2,TRBV13,.,.,TGTGCCAGCAGCTTAGTGCGGGCGGGGGCGGATGGCTACACCTTC,CASSLVRAGADGYTF
TRBJ2-5,TRBV27,.,TRBD2,TGTGCCAGCAGTTTAAACCCCCGCCTAACTAGCGGAACACAAGAGACCCAGTACTTC,CASSLNPRLTSGTQETQYF
TRBJ2-1,TRBV5-1,.,.,TGCGCCAGCAGCTTGGGCGCGGGCCCGCCCAATGAGCAGTTCTTC,CASSLGAGPPNEQFF
TRBJ2-7,TRBV25-1,few,.,TGTGCCAGCAGTGGGTACGAGCAGTACTTC,CASSGYEQYF
TRBJ1-5,TRBV28,.,TRBD1,TGTGCCAGCAGTGCGGACAGGGCTGGAAATCAGCCCCAGCATTTT,CASSADRAGNQPQHF
TRBJ2-5,TRBV7-2,.,TRBD2,TGTGCCAGCAGCTTGGCGAGGACTAGAACGCAAGAGACCCAGTACTTC,CASSLARTRTQETQYF
TRBJ1-2,TRBV10-2,.,.,TGCGCCAGCAGCATCCTGGCGGAGGGTGGCTACACCTTC,CASSILAEGGYTF
TRBJ2-7,TRBV11-1,.,.,TGTGCCAGCAGCTTAGTGCGGGGTTCCTACGAGCAGTACTTC,CASSLVRGSYEQYF
TRBJ2-7,TRBV28,.,.,TGTGCCAGCTTTTCGACGGGGCCTACCTACGAGCAGTACTTC,CASFSTGPTYEQYF
TRBJ2-3,TRBV28,.,TRBD2,TGTGCCAGCAGTTTGGGGCTAGCGGGGTCCACAGATACGCAGTATTTT,CASSLGLAGSTDTQYF
TRBJ1-2,TRBV6-4,medium-sized,.,TGTGCCAGCAGTCTTGAGGGAAGCGGTGGCTACACCTTC,CASSLEGSGGYTF
TRBJ2-5,TRBV7-2,.,TRBD2,TGTGCCAGCAGCTTAGCCCTCTACGGGAGGGAGACCCAGTACTTC,CASSLALYGRETQYF
TRBJ2-2,TRBV5-7,.,TRBD2,TGTGCCAGCAGTTATTCGGGACTAGCCTTCACCGGGGAGCTGTTTTTT,CASSYSGLAFTGELFF
TRBJ1-1,TRBV19,.,.,TGTGCCAGTAGGTCTCATTTGAAACAGGGCTTGAACACTGAAGCTTTCTTT,CASRSHLKQGLNTEAFF
TRBJ1-1,TRBV10-3,.,.,TGTGCCATCAGTGAAAGGACGGGCGACGGGGGAGCTTTCTTT,CAISERTGDGGAFF
TRBJ1-2,TRBV28,.,.,TGTGCCAGCAGTTTGTATGGAAGCTATGGCTACACCTTC,CASSLYGSYGYTF
TRBJ2-1,TRBV6-1,.,.,TGTGCCAGCAGTGATGGGGTGGACTCTTTCTACAATGAGCAGTTCTTC,CASSDGVDSFYNEQFF
TRBJ2-1,TRBV4-2,.,.,TGTGCCAGCAGCCCCCAAGTCAGAGGCTCCTACAATGAGCAGTTCTTC,CASSPQVRGSYNEQFF
TRBJ2-7,TRBV6-6,.,.,TGTGCCAGCAGTACGTCCCGGGACTCCCTCTCCTACGAGCAGTACTTC,CASSTSRDSLSYEQYF
TRBJ1-4,TRBV30,.,.,TGTGCCTCGGGAGAGGAAAAACTGTTTTTT,CASGEEKLFF
TRBJ1-2,TRBV28,.,.,TGTGCCAGCACGGGGGCCACGGTTTTGAATGGCTACACCTTC,CASTGATVLNGYTF
TRBJ1-1,TRBV5-6,.,.,TGTGCCAGCAGCTTGCGGCAGACATACGCTGAAGCTTTCTTT,CASSLRQTYAEAFF
TRBJ1-6,TRBV19,.,.,TGTGCCAGTAGTCCTAGCTTCAGCTCCTATAATTCACCCCTCCACTTT,CASSPSFSSYNSPLHF
TRBJ1-1,TRBV5-1,.,TRBD1,TGCGCCAGCAGCCCGGGACAGACCATGAACACTGAAGCTTTCTTT,CASSPGQTMNTEAFF
TRBJ2-5,TRBV7-2,.,.,TGTGCCAGCAGCTTAGTCGGGGGGCGGGAGACCCAGTACTTC,CASSLVGGRETQYF
TRBJ2-1,TRBV5-1,.,TRBD2,TGCGCCAGCAGCCTTAGCGGGGGGAACTACAATGAGCAGTTCTTC,CASSLSGGNYNEQFF
TRBJ2-2,TRBV5-1,once,TRBD2,TGCGCCAGCAGCCGGACTAGCGGGGGCGATTGGTCCGGGGAGCTGTTTTTT,CASSRTSGGDWSGELFF
TRBJ1-1,TRBV7-9,.,.,TGTGCCAGCAGCTCCATAAGGGAAGCTTTCTTT,CASSSIREAFF
TRBJ2-5,TRBV15,.,TRBD2,TGTGCCACCAGCGGAGGGACTAGTAATATCCAAGAGACCCAGTACTTC,CATSGGTSNIQETQYF
TRBJ2-3,TRBV19,few,TRBD1,TGTGCCAGTTTGCGAGGGGGCGAGGGAGATACGCAGTATTTT,CASLRGGEGDTQYF
TRBJ2-5,TRBV2,.,.,TGTGCCAGCAGTCTCGGGATACAAGAGACCCAGTACTTC,CASSLGIQETQYF
TRBJ2-7,TRBV28,.,TRBD2,TGTGCCAGCCTCAATAGCGGGGGGTCGGACTACGAGCAGTACTTC,CASLNSGGSDYEQYF
TRBJ2-2,TRBV9,.,TRBD1,TGTGCCAGCAGCGTAGTTCCAGGGGGAACCACCGGGGAGCTGTTTTTT,CASSVVPGGTTGELFF
TRBJ2-7,TRBV4-2,.,TRBD2,TGTGCCAGCAGCCAAGAAGGCCCGACTAGCGGGAGCTCCTACGAGCAGTACTTC,CASSQEGPTSGSSYEQYF
TRBJ2-7,TRBV6-5,.,TRBD2,TGTGCCAGCAGTACCCCTAGCGGGAACTACGAGCAGTACTTC,CASSTPSGNYEQYF
TRBJ2-2,TRBV5-4,once,.,TGTGCCAGCAGCTTGGCCTTTGGGGGGCCCTTGAACACCGGGGAGCTGTTTTTT,CASSLAFGGPLNTGELFF
TRBJ2-3,TRBV4-1,.,TRBD2,TGCGCCAGCAGCCAATCCACCTCTAGCGGGAGGGCCGGCACAGATACGCAGTATTTT,CASSQSTSSGRAGTDTQYF
TRBJ2-7,TRBV7-8,.,TRBD1,TGTGCCAGCAGCTTGGACAGGTACTCCTACGAGCAGTACTTC,CASSLDRYSYEQYF
TRBJ2-5,TRBV6-1,.,.,TGTGCCAGCAGTGAACAGGAACAAGAGACCCAGTACTTC,CASSEQEQETQYF
TRBJ2-2,TRBV5-1,.,TRBD1,TGCGCCAGCAATGGACAGGGGGAAAGCGGCGGGGAGCTGTTTTTT,CASNGQGESGGELFF
TRBJ2-5,TRBV11-2,.,.,TGTGCCAGCAGCCTTAACTGGGAAGGAGAGACCCAGTACTTC,CASSLNWEGETQYF
TRBJ2-1,TRBV19,.,TRBD2,TGTGCCAGTACCCACGGGCGGGGGGGAGTGAATGAGCAGTTCTTC,CASTHGRGGVNEQFF
TRBJ2-2,TRBV7-9,.,TRBD1,TGTGCCAGCAGTTTGACAGGGAAGACCGGGGAGCTGTTTTTT,CASSLTGKTGELFF
TRBJ2-1,TRBV5-5,.,.,TGTGCCAGCAGCTTGTCCCTAAGCTCCTACAATGAGCAGTTCTTC,CASSLSLSSYNEQFF
TRBJ2-7,TRBV1,once,.,TGCACCAGCAGCGTTAGGGGTTTCAGCATACCCTACGAGCAGTACTTC,CTSSVRGFSIPYEQYF
TRBJ1-5,TRBV5-5,.,.,TGTGCCAGCCGGCCGGCAGGGAGGGAAAATCAGCCCCAGCATTTT,CASRPAGRENQPQHF